A selection of T cell receptor beta chains follows, all from one sample in a study of cytomegalovirus exposure and HLA in healthy donors. The table came from immunoSEQ multiplex PCR; TCRdb's copy has only in-frame clones and leaves some out. In the table there are approximately 200,000 clones, 79% of which are singletons. Source material: PBMCs. The receptors derive from a girl aged 10-17 years in good health and CMV-seropositive. The CDR3 runs from the conserved cysteine through the conserved F or W. A D gene is named only where the DNA matches it firmly. Clone size is not always given. Where it is, it says once, few, many or a class for expanded clones.

d_call	j_call	v_call	clone_size	cdr3_aa	cdr3_nt
.	TRBJ2-5	TRBV30	.	CAWMRVGNKETQYF	TGTGCCTGGATGAGGGTTGGAAATAAAGAGACCCAGTACTTC
TRBD2	TRBJ2-3	TRBV5-5	.	CASSVTSGGRTDTQYF	TGTGCCAGCAGCGTGACTAGCGGGGGGCGCACAGATACGCAGTATTTT
.	TRBJ2-2	TRBV4-1	once	CASSLQATEANTGELFF	TGCGCCAGCAGCCTTCAGGCTACAGAAGCGAACACCGGGGAGCTGTTTTTT
.	TRBJ2-5	TRBV6-4	.	CARGEDVHQETQYF	TGTGCCAGAGGGGAAGACGTACATCAAGAGACCCAGTACTTC
TRBD1	TRBJ1-6	TRBV5-4	few	CASSPRTGGGFDSPLHF	TGTGCCAGCAGCCCTAGGACAGGGGGCGGGTTTGATTCACCCCTCCACTTT
TRBD2	TRBJ2-1	TRBV10-1	once	CSTSGGAAYNEQFF	TGCTCTACTAGCGGGGGGGCGGCCTACAATGAGCAGTTCTTC
.	TRBJ1-1	TRBV27	.	CASSSVFRTEAFF	TGTGCCAGCAGTTCCGTTTTCCGCACTGAAGCTTTCTTT
TRBD2	TRBJ2-7	TRBV29-1	once	CSVTSGGPTHEQYF	TGCAGCGTGACTAGCGGGGGGCCTACTCACGAGCAGTACTTC
.	TRBJ2-5	TRBV5-4	few	CASSPAVGSQETQYF	TGTGCCAGCAGCCCGGCAGTGGGCAGCCAAGAGACCCAGTACTTC
.	TRBJ1-3	TRBV6-1	few	CASREFPTGTGNTIYF	TGTGCCAGCAGAGAATTCCCGACAGGAACTGGAAACACCATATATTTT
.	TRBJ2-5	TRBV21-1	.	CARRTSRETQYF	TGTGCCAGAAGGACTAGCCGAGAGACCCAGTACTTC